This T cell receptor beta chain was captured in a study of CD8+ T cells in alopecia areata. Looking at the study overall: Percentage of affected scalp area was the basis on which treated patients' severity was scored.

Whole-study results and caveats: Expanded CD8+ clones among the top 100, and scalp clonality, were significantly decreased by tofacitinib.

A single count supports this clone. Its antigen is unknown. After isolation, RNA underwent reverse transcription to generate cDNA as the sequencing template. TCRdb's copy holds only in-frame clones and misses some; the assay was immunoSEQ multiplex PCR. Found here are hundreds of thousands of clones, roughly 60% of them singletons; the top ten hold more than 1.5%. The CDR3 runs to 14 residues. With 3 bases clipped from V and 7 bases from J, the junction kept 6 bases outside the gene matches. CDR1 and CDR2 from the germline V gene are SQVTM and ANQGSEA. The treatment is: oral pan-JAK inhibitor, 5-10 mg twice daily. Researchers gathered lesional scalp punch biopsies and peripheral blood from patients with alopecia areata. Researchers picked out CD4+ and CD8+ T cells from PBMCs by sorting.

V gene TRBV29-1 combines with J gene TRBJ2-2, with 9 bases that match TRBD1. Material: CD4+ T cells sorted from blood, obtained at week 24, from a patient treated with tofacitinib. This receptor was taken from a human donor with alopecia areata. This CDR3 reads CSVDRTGADGELFF. The CDR3 nucleotides read TGCAGCGTTGACCGGACAGGGGCAGACGGGGAGCTGTTTTTT.